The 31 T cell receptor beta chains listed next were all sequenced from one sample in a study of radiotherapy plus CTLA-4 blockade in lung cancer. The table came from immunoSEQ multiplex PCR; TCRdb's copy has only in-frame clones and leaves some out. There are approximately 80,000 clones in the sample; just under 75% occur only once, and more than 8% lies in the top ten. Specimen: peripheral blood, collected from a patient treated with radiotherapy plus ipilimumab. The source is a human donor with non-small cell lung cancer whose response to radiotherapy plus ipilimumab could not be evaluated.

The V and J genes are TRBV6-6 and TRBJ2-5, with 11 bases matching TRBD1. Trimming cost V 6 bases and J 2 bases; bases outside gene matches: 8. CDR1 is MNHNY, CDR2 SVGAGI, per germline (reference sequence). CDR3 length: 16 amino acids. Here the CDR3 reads CASRPSGTGGQETQYF. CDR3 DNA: TGTGCCAGCAGACCATCTGGGACAGGGGGACAAGAGACCCAGTACTTC.

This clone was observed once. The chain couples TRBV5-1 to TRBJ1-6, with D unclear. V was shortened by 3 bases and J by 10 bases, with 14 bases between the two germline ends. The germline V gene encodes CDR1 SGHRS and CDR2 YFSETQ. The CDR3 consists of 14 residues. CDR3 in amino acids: CASSSQNPGSPLHF. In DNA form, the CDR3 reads TGCGCCAGCAGCTCGCAGAACCCGGGGTCACCCCTCCACTTT.

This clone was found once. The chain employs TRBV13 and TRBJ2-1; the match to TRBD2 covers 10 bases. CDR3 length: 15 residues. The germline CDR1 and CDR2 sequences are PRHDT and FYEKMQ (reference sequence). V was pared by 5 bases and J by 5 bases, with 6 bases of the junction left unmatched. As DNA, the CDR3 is TGTGCCAGCAGCCCCGGGACTAGCGCACACAATGAGCAGTTCTTC. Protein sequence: CASSPGTSAHNEQFF.

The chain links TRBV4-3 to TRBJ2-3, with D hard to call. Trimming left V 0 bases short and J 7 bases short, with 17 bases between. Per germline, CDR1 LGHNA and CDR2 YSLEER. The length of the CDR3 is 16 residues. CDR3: CASSQDERSYPNTQYF. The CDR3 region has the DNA TGCGCCAGCAGCCAAGATGAACGGAGCTACCCTAATACGCAGTATTTT.

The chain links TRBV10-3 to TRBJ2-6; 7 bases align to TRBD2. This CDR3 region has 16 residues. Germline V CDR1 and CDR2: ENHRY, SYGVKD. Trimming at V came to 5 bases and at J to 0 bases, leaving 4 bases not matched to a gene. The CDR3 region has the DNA TGTGCCATCAGTTTGGGGGGGAGCTCTGGGGCCAACGTCCTGACTTTC. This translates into CAISLGGSSGANVLTF.

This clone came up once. Here the CDR3 DNA reads TGTGCCAGCAGCCACAGGGACACGGAGGGCTACACCTTC. Its translation: CASSHRDTEGYTF. This sequence joins TRBV7-2 and TRBJ1-2; D perhaps matches TRBD1 (6 bases). CDR1 is SGHTA, CDR2 FQGNSA, per germline. The ends were cut back, 5 bases at V and 8 bases at J, with 15 bases in the middle. The CDR3 runs 13 residues.

CDR3 coding DNA: TGCGCCAGCAGCCAGACCAGACAGGGAGCTTTCTTT. Its protein is CASSQTRQGAFF. The rearrangement joins TRBV4-1 to TRBJ1-1; 7 bases agree with TRBD1. J was trimmed by 10 bases and V by 3 bases; bases with no gene match: 5. The CDR3 contains 12 residues. Germline loops: CDR1 MGHRA, CDR2 YSYEKL.

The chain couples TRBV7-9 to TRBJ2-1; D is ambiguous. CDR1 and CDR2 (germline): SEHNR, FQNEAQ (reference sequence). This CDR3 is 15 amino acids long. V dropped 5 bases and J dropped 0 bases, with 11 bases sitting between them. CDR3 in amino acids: CASSPVTSSYNEQFF. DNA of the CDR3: TGTGCCAGCAGCCCGGTTACGAGCTCCTACAATGAGCAGTTCTTC.

CDR3 protein: CASSLTGRANYGYTF. In nucleotides, the CDR3 is TGTGCCAGCAGCCTAACAGGGAGGGCTAACTATGGCTACACCTTC. V and J are TRBV7-9 and TRBJ1-2; possibly TRBD1 for D (6 bases). V was pared by 5 bases and J by 0 bases, with 13 bases between. This CDR3 has 15 residues. From germline, CDR1 is SEHNR and CDR2 FQNEAQ (reference sequence).

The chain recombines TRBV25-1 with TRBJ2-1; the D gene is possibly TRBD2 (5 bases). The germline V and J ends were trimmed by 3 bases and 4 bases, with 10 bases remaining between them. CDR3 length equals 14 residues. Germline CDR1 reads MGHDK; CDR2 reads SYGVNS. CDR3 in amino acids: CASSEGTGYNEQFF. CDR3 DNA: TGTGCCAGCAGTGAGGGAACGGGATACAATGAGCAGTTCTTC.

CDR3 sequence: CASSSTGTGGTYEQYF. CDR3 nucleotides: TGCGCCAGCAGCTCCACCGGGACAGGGGGAACCTACGAGCAGTACTTC. The gene calls are TRBV5-1 and TRBJ2-7, with TRBD1 identical over 11 bases. Germline V CDR1 and CDR2: SGHRS, YFSETQ. The length of the CDR3 is 16 residues. V shed 3 bases, J shed 2 bases, and the junction held 7 bases outside the gene matches.

The CDR3 region is CASSLEGGNQPQHF. As DNA, the CDR3 is TGCGCCAGCAGCTTGGAAGGGGGCAATCAGCCCCAGCATTTT. The rearrangement links TRBV5-1 to TRBJ1-5; D might be TRBD1 (5 bases). The germline V gene encodes CDR1 SGHRS and CDR2 YFSETQ. Trimming stripped 0 bases from V and 2 bases from J, with 6 bases between. The CDR3 has 14 residues. Looking up the rest from reference TRBV5-1 and TRBJ1-5 gives the full variable domain: KAGVTQTPRYLIKTRGQQVTLSCSPISGHRSVSWYQQTPGQGLQFLFEYFSETQRNKGNFPGRFSGRQFSNSRSEMNVSTLELGDSALYLCASSLEGGNQPQHFGDGTRLSIL.

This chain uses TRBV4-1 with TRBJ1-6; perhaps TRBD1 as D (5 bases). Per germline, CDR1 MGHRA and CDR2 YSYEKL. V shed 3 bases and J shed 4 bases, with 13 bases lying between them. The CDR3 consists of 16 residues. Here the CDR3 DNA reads TGCGCCAGCAGCCAGGAGACAGCAATTTATAATTCACCCCTCCACTTT. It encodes CASSQETAIYNSPLHF.

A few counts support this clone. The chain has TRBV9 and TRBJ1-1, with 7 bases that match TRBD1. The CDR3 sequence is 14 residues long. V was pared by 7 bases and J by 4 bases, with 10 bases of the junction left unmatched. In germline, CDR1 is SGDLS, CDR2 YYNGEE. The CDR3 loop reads CASGNRDSFTEAFF. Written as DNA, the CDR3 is TGTGCCAGCGGCAACCGGGACAGTTTCACTGAAGCTTTCTTT.

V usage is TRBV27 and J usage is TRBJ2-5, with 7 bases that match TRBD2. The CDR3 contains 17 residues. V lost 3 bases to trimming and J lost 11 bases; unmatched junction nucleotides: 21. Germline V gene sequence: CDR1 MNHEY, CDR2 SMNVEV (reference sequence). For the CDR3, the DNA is TGTGCCAGCAGTTTTGGGGAGCGGGACGCTCCGAACGGGGGGCAGTACTTC. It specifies CASSFGERDAPNGGQYF.

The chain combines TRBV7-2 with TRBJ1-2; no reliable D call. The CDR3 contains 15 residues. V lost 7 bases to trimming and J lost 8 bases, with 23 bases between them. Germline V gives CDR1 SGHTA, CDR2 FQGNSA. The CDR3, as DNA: TGTGCCAGCAATGGGGAGCCCTGGCTGGGGAGAGGCTACACCTTC. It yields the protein CASNGEPWLGRGYTF.

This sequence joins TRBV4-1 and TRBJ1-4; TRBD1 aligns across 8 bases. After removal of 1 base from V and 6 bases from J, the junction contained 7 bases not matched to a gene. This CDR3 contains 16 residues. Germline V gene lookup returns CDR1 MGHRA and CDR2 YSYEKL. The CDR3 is CASSQVIPGQDEKLFF. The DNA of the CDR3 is TGCGCCAGCAGCCAAGTTATTCCGGGACAGGATGAAAAACTGTTTTTT.

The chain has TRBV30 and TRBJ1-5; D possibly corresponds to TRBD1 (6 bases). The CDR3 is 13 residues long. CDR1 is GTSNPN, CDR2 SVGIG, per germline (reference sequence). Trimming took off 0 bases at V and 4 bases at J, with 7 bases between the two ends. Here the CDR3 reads CAWSVQGNQPQHF. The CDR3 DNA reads TGTGCCTGGAGTGTCCAGGGGAATCAGCCCCAGCATTTT.

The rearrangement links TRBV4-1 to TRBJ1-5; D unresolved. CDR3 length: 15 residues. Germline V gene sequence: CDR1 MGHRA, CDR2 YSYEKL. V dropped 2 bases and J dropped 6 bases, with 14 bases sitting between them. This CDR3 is CASSQTQRARQPQHF. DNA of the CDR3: TGCGCCAGCAGCCAAACACAGAGAGCTCGTCAGCCCCAGCATTTT.

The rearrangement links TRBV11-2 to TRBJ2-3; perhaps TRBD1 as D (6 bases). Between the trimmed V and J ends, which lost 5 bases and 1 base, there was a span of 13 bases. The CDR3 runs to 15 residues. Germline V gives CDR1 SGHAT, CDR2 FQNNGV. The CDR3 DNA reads TGTGCCAGCAGCCAAAACTCAGGGGGCACAGATACGCAGTATTTT. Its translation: CASSQNSGGTDTQYF.

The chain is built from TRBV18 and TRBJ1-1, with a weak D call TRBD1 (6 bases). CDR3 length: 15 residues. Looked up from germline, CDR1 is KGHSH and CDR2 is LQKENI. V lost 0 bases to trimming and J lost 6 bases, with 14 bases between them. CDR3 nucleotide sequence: TGTGCCAGCTCACCACCCTGGGGGCAGGACGCTGAAGCTTTCTTT. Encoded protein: CASSPPWGQDAEAFF.

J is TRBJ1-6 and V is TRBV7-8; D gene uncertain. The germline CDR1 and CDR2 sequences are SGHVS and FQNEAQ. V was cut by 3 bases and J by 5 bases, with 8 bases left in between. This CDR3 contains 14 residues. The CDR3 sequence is CASSFRQDNSPLHF. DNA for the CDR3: TGTGCCAGCAGCTTCAGGCAGGATAATTCACCCCTCCACTTT.

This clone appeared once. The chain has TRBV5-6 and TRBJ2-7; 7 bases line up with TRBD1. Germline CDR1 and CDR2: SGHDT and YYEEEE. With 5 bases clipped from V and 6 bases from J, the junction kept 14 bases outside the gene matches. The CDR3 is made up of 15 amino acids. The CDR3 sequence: CASRRAVGQEAEQYF. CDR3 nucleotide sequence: TGTGCCAGCAGGCGAGCGGTAGGACAGGAGGCCGAGCAGTACTTC.

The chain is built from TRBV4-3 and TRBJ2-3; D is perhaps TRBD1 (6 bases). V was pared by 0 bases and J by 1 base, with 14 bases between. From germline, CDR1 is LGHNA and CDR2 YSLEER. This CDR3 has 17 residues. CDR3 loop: CASSQDRDWGRTDTQYF. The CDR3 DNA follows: TGCGCCAGCAGCCAAGATCGTGACTGGGGGCGCACAGATACGCAGTATTTT.

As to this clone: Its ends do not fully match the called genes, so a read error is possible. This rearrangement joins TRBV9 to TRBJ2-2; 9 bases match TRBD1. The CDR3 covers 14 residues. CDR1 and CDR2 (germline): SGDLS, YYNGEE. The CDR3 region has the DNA TGTGCCAGCAGTGTAGAGACAGGGGGCGGGGAGCTGTTTTTT. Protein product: CASSVETGGGELFF. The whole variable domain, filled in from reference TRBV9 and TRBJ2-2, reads DSGVTQTPKHLITATGQRVTLRCSPRSGDLSVYWYQQSLDQGLQFLIQYYNGEERAKGNILERFSAQQFPDLHSELNLSSLELGDSALYFCASSVETGGGELFFGEGSRLTVL.

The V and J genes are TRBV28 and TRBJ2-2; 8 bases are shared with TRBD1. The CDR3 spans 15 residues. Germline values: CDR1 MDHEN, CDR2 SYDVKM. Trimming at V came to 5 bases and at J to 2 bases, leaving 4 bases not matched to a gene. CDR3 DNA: TGTGCCAGCAGTCCCGACAGGGGAAACACCGGGGAGCTGTTTTTT. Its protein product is CASSPDRGNTGELFF.

CDR3 protein: CAISESGPGYEQYF. The CDR3 coding sequence is TGTGCCATCAGTGAGTCAGGTCCGGGCTACGAGCAGTACTTC. The chain couples TRBV10-3 to TRBJ2-7; D remains ambiguous. The ends were cut back, 0 bases at V and 3 bases at J, with 9 bases in the middle. Looked up from germline, CDR1 is ENHRY and CDR2 is SYGVKD. The CDR3 length is 14 residues.

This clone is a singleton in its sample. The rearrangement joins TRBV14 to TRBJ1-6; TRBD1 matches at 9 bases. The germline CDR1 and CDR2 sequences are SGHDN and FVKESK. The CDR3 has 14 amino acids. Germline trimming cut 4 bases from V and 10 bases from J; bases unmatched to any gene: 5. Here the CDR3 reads CASSPGQGRSPLHF. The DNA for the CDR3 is TGTGCCAGCAGCCCCGGACAGGGGAGGTCACCCCTCCACTTT. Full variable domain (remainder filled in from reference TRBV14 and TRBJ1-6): EAGVTQFPSHSVIEKGQTVTLRCDPISGHDNLYWYRRVMGKEIKFLLHFVKESKQDESGMPNNRFLAERTGGTYSTLKVQPAELEDSGVYFCASSPGQGRSPLHFGNGTRLTVT.

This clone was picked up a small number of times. CDR3 nucleotides: TGCGCCAGCAGTCAATCGTGGGGCAGGGCCGAGCAGTACTTC. Amino acid sequence: CASSQSWGRAEQYF. This rearrangement joins TRBV23-1 to TRBJ2-7; a possible D gene is TRBD1 (5 bases). TRBV23-1 is designated an ORF whose function remains uncertain. The length of the CDR3 is 14 residues. Trimming stripped 0 bases from V and 6 bases from J, with 12 bases between.

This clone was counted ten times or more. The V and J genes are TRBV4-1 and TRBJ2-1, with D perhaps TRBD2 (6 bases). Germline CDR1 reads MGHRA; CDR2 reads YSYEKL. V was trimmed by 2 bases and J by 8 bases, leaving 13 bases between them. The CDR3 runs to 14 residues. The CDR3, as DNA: TGCGCCAGCAGCCAACTGGAGGGAACCGATGAGCAGTTCTTC. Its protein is CASSQLEGTDEQFF.

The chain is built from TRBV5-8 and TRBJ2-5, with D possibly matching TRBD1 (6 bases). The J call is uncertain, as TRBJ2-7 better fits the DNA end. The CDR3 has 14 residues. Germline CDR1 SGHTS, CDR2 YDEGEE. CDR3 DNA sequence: TGTGCCAGCAGCTCCTGGGACACCCGCTACGAGCAGTACTTC. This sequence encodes CASSSWDTRYEQYF.